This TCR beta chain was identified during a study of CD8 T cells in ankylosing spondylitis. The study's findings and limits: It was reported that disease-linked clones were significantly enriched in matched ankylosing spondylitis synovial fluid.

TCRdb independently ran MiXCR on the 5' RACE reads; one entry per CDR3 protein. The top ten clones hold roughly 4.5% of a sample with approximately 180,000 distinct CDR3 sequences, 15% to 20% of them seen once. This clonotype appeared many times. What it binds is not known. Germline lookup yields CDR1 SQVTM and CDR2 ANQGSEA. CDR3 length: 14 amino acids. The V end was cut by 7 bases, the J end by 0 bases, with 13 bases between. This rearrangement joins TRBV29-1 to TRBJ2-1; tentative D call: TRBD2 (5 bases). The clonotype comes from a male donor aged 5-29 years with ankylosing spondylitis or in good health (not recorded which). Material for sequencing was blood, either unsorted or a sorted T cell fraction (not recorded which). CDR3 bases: TGCAGCGGGATAGCGTGGAGCTCCTACAATGAGCAGTTCTTC. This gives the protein CSGIAWSSYNEQFF.